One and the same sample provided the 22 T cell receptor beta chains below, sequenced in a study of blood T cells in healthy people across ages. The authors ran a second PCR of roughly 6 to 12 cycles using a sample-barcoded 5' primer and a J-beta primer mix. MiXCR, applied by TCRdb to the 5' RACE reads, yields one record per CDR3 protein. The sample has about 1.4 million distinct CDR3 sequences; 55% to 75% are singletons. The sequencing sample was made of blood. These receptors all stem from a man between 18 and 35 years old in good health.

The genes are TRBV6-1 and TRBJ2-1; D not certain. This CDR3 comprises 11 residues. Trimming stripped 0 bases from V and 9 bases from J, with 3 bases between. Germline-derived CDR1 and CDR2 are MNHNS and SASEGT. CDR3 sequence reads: CASSEAPEQFF. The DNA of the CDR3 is TGTGCCAGCAGTGAAGCTCCTGAGCAGTTCTTC.

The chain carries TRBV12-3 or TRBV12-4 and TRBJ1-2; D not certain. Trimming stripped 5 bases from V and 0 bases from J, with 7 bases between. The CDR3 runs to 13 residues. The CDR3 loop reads CASSRPANYGYTF. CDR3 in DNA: TGTGCCAGCAGTAGGCCAGCTAACTATGGCTACACCTTC.

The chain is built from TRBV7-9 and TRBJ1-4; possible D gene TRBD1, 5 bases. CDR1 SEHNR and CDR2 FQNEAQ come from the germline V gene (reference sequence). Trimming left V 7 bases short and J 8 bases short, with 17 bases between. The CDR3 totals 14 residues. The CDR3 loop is CASNLGGTGEKLFF. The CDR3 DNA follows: TGTGCCAGCAACCTTGGGGGGACGGGAGAAAAACTGTTTTTT.

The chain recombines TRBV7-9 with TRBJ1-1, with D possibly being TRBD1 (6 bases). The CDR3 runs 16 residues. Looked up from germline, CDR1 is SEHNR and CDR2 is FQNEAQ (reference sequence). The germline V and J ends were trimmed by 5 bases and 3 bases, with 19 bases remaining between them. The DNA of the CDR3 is TGTGCCAGCAGCCCTAGACGTAACAGGGTGTACACTGAAGCTTTCTTT. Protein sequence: CASSPRRNRVYTEAFF.

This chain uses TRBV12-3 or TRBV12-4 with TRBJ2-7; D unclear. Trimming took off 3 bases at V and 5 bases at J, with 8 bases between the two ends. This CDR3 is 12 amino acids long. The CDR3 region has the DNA TGTGCCAGCAGTTTTAGAGAGGACGAGCAGTACTTC. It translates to CASSFREDEQYF.

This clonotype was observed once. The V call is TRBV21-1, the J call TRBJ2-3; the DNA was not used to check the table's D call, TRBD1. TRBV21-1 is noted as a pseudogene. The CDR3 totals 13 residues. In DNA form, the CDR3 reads TGTGCCAACGACAGGGGGGGAACAGATACGCAGTATTTT. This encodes CANDRGGTDTQYF.

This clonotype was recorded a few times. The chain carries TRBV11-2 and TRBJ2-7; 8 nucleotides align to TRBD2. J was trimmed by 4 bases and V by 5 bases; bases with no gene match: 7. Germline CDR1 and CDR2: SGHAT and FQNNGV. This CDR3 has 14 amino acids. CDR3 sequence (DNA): TGTGCCAGCAGCATTAGCGGGAACAGATACGAGCAGTACTTC. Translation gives CASSISGNRYEQYF.

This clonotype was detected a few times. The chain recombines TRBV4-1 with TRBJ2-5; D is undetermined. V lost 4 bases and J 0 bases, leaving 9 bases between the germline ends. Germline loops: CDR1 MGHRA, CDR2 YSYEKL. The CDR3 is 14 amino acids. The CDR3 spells CASSPGRNQETQYF. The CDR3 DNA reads TGCGCCAGCAGCCCCGGACGGAACCAAGAGACCCAGTACTTC.

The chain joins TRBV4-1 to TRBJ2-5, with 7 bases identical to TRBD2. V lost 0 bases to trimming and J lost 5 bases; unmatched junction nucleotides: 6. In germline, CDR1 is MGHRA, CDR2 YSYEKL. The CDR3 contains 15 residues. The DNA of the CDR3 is TGCGCCAGCAGCCAAGAGGTCCTAGCGGTGGAGACCCAGTACTTC. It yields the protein CASSQEVLAVETQYF.

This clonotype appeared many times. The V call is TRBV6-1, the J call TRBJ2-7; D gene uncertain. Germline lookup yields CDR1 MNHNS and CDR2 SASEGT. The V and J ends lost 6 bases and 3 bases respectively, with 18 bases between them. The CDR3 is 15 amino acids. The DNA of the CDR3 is TGTGCCAGCAGCGCAAACCCCGAGTCCAGCTACGAGCAGTACTTC. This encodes CASSANPESSYEQYF.

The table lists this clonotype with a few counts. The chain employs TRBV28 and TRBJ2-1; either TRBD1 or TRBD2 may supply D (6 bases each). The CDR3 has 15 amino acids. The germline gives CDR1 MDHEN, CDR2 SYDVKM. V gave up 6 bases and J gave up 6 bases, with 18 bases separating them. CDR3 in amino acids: CASSPLSGAANEQFF. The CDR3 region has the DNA TGTGCCAGCAGCCCCTTATCGGGGGCCGCCAATGAGCAGTTCTTC.

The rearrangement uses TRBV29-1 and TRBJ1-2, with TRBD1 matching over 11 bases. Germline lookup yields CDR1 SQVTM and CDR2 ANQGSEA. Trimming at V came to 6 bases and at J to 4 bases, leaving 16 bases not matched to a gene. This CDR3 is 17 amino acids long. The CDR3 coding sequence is TGCAGCGTGGAACCCCCTTGGACAGGGGGCGCGGTCTATGGCTACACCTTC. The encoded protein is CSVEPPWTGGAVYGYTF.

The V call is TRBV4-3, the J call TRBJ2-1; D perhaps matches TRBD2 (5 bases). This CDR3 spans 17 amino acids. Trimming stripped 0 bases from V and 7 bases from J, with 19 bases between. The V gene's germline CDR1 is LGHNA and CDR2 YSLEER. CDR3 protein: CASSQDDTRAGGNEQFF. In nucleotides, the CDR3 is TGCGCCAGCAGCCAAGATGATACGAGGGCAGGTGGGAATGAGCAGTTCTTC.

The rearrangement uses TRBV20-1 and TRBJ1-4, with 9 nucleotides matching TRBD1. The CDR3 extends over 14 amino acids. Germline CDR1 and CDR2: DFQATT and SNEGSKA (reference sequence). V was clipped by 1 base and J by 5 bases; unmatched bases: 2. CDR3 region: CSARGGQGNEKLFF. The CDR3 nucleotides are TGCAGTGCTAGAGGTGGACAGGGGAATGAAAAACTGTTTTTT.

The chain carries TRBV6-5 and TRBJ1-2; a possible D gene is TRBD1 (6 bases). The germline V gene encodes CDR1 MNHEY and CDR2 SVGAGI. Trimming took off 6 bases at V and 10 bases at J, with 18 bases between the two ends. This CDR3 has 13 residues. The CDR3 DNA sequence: TGTGCCAGCAGGGCCGAAGAGACAGGAGCCTACACCTTC. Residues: CASRAEETGAYTF.

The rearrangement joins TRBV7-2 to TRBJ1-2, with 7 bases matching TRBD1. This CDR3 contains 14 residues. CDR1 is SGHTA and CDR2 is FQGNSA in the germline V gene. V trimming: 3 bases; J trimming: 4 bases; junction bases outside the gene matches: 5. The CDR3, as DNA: TGTGCCAGCAGCTTGATGGGACAGACCTATGGCTACACCTTC. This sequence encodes CASSLMGQTYGYTF.

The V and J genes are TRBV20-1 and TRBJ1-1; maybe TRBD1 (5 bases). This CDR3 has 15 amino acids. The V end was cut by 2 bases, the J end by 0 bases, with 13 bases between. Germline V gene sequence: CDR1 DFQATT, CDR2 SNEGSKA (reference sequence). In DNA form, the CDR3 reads TGCAGTGCTAGAAGGGCAGGGCAAGTGAACACTGAAGCTTTCTTT. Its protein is CSARRAGQVNTEAFF.

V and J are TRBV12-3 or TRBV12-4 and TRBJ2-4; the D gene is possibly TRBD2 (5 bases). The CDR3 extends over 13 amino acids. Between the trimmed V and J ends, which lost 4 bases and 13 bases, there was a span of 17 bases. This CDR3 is CASSYVPSWEQYF. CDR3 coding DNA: TGTGCCAGCAGTTACGTGCCCAGTTGGGAGCAGTACTTC.

The CDR3 sequence: CASSSWVAKNIQYF. CDR3 DNA sequence: TGTGCCAGCAGCTCATGGGTAGCCAAAAACATTCAGTACTTC. This chain uses TRBV13 with TRBJ2-4; D unclear. Trimming pared 4 bases from V and 0 bases from J, leaving 7 bases between. CDR3 size: 14 residues. Germline V gene lookup returns CDR1 PRHDT and CDR2 FYEKMQ (reference sequence).

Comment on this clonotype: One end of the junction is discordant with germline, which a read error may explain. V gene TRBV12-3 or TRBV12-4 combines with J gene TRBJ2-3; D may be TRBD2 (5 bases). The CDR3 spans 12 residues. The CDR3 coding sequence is TGTACCAGCACCATTGACGGGGATGCGCAGTATTTT. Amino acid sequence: CTSTIDGDAQYF.

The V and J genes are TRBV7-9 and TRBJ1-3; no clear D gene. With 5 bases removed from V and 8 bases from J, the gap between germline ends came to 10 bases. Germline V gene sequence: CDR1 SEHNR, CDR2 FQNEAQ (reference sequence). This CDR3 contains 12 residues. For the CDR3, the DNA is TGTGCCAGCAGCACAAAGCGTGACACCATATATTTT. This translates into CASSTKRDTIYF. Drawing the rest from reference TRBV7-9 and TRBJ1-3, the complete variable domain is DTGVSQNPRHKITKRGQNVTFRCDPISEHNRLYWYRQTLGQGPEFLTYFQNEAQLEKSRLLSDRFSAERPKGSFSTLEIQRTEQGDSAMYLCASSTKRDTIYFGEGSWLTVV.

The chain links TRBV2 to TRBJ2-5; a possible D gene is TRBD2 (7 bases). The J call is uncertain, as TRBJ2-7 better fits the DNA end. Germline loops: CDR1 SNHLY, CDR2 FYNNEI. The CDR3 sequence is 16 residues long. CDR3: CASSLGGGGAESEQYF. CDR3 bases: TGTGCCAGCAGTTTGGGGGGGGGCGGGGCCGAAAGCGAGCAGTACTTC.